These 25 T cell receptor beta chains share one sample of origin, sequenced in a study of blood T cell repertoires in COVID-19. Clones were read by immunoSEQ multiplex PCR, and TCRdb kept only the in-frame ones, dropping some. The data show around 37,000 clones, 75% to 90% seen once. The sample taken for sequencing was peripheral blood. These receptors all stem from a man between 45 and 60 years old with active or convalescent COVID-19.

This CDR3 reads CASSLPLDRGAFF. The CDR3 coding sequence is TGTGCCAGCAGTTTGCCGCTTGACAGGGGAGCTTTCTTT. V usage is TRBV28 and J usage is TRBJ1-1; 8 bases fit TRBD1. Trimming at V came to 3 bases and at J to 10 bases, leaving 7 bases not matched to a gene. The CDR3 consists of 13 residues. Per germline, CDR1 MDHEN and CDR2 SYDVKM.

This clone was seen a few times. The chain combines TRBV9 with TRBJ2-1, with TRBD1 identical over 8 bases. Germline CDR1 is SGDLS and CDR2 is YYNGEE. The V segment lost 2 bases and the J segment 4 bases; nucleotides outside the gene matches: 5. This CDR3 is 15 amino acids long. CDR3 region: CASSVGDRIYNEQFF. CDR3 bases: TGTGCCAGCAGCGTTGGGGACAGGATTTACAATGAGCAGTTCTTC.

The rearrangement joins TRBV7-6 to TRBJ2-7, with D unresolved. CDR1 SGHVS and CDR2 FNYEAQ come from the germline V gene. The CDR3 consists of 14 residues. The V gene lost 4 bases and the J gene lost 2 bases, with 12 bases spanning the gap. The CDR3 region is CASSSTGPPYEQYF. CDR3 nucleotide sequence: TGTGCCAGCAGCTCGACGGGTCCTCCCTACGAGCAGTACTTC.

This chain uses TRBV29-1 with TRBJ1-2; D is unclear. Trimming shortened V by 4 bases and J by 2 bases, and 14 bases separated the two germline ends. CDR1 and CDR2 (germline): SQVTM, ANQGSEA. The CDR3 covers 14 residues. For the CDR3, the DNA is TGCAGCGTTGTGCGCCCGGAAGCGAACTATGGCTACACCTTC. Its translation: CSVVRPEANYGYTF. Filled out from reference TRBV29-1 and TRBJ1-2, the complete variable domain reads SAVISQKPSRDICQRGTSLTIQCQVDSQVTMMFWYRQQPGQSLTLIATANQGSEATYESGFVIDKFPISRPNLTFSTLTVSNMSPEDSSIYLCSVVRPEANYGYTFGSGTRLTVV.

This chain connects TRBV6-5 to TRBJ1-1, with D perhaps TRBD1 (6 bases). The CDR3 runs 14 residues. V was trimmed by 5 bases and J by 5 bases, leaving 15 bases between them. CDR1 is MNHEY and CDR2 is SVGAGI in the germline V gene. The DNA of the CDR3 is TGTGCCAGCAGTACCTCGACAGGTCGAACTGAAGCTTTCTTT. The encoded protein is CASSTSTGRTEAFF.

A note on this clone: One end of the junction fails to match germline, which may point to a read error. The chain links TRBV6-1 to TRBJ2-1; TRBD1 aligns across 7 bases. Looked up from germline, CDR1 is MNHNS and CDR2 is SASEGT. The CDR3 has 15 amino acids. CDR3 sequence (DNA): TGTGCCAGCAGTCAAGCTGGACAGGTGGACAATGAGCAGTTCTTC. Its protein is CASSQAGQVDNEQFF.

The rearrangement uses TRBV4-3 and TRBJ1-1; D remains ambiguous. V shed 2 bases and J shed 3 bases, with 4 bases lying between them. There are 12 residues in the CDR3. CDR1 LGHNA and CDR2 YSLEER come from the germline V gene. CDR3 loop: CASSQSDTEAFF. DNA for the CDR3: TGCGCCAGCAGCCAATCCGACACTGAAGCTTTCTTT.

This chain joins TRBV7-2 and TRBJ2-5; 9 nucleotides agree with TRBD2. This CDR3 is 14 amino acids long. The V gene's germline CDR1 is SGHTA and CDR2 FQGNSA. V lost 2 bases, J lost 5 bases, and 3 bases stayed unmatched. CDR3 in DNA: TGTGCCAGCAGCTTACTAGCGGGATGGGAGACCCAGTACTTC. Translation gives CASSLLAGWETQYF.

This clone was seen just once. The chain is built from TRBV4-3 and TRBJ2-2; 7 bases agree with TRBD2. Germline CDR1 reads LGHNA; CDR2 reads YSLEER. Trimming took 1 base from V and 7 from J; bases not matched to a gene: 6. The CDR3 runs 15 residues. The CDR3 region is CASSQVQREGGELFF. In DNA, the CDR3 is TGCGCCAGCAGCCAAGTCCAGCGGGAAGGCGGGGAGCTGTTTTTT.

V and J are TRBV7-2 and TRBJ2-2; D gene uncertain. The CDR3 contains 18 residues. Germline V gene sequence: CDR1 SGHTA, CDR2 FQGNSA. Trimming cost V 5 bases and J 5 bases, with 24 bases left between them. DNA of the CDR3: TGTGCCAGCAGCCCCCTGACTGTGATGGTGACTGGAACCGGGGAGCTGTTTTTT. Its protein is CASSPLTVMVTGTGELFF.

The chain employs TRBV18 and TRBJ2-2, with 9 positions matching TRBD1. The CDR3 length is 18 residues. Germline values: CDR1 KGHSH, CDR2 LQKENI. After removal of 4 bases from V and 4 bases from J, the junction contained 13 bases not matched to a gene. This CDR3 is CASSQNSPGQGITGELFF. The CDR3 bases are TGTGCCAGCTCACAAAATAGTCCGGGACAGGGCATCACCGGGGAGCTGTTTTTT. Supplemented by reference TRBV18 and TRBJ2-2, the full variable domain reads NAGVMQNPRHLVRRRGQEARLRCSPMKGHSHVYWYRQLPEEGLKFMVYLQKENIIDESGMPKERFSAEFPKEGPSILRIQQVVRGDSAAYFCASSQNSPGQGITGELFFGEGSRLTVL.

The CDR3 bases are TGTGCCAGCAGTTTATATCGCGGGACTACCTACGAGCAGTACTTC. The encoded protein is CASSLYRGTTYEQYF. The chain uses TRBV28 and TRBJ2-7; 7 bases match TRBD2. Per the germline V gene, CDR1 is MDHEN and CDR2 is SYDVKM. V shed 1 base and J 2 bases; nucleotides not matched to a gene: 5. This CDR3 is built from 15 residues. The complete variable domain, with remaining parts taken from reference TRBV28 and TRBJ2-7, reads DVKVTQSSRYLVKRTGEKVFLECVQDMDHENMFWYRQDPGLGLRLIYFSYDVKMKEKGDIPEGYSVSREKKERFSLILESASTNQTSMYLCASSLYRGTTYEQYFGPGTRLTVT.

The V call is TRBV7-2, the J call TRBJ1-2; a possible D gene is TRBD1 (6 bases). The CDR3 has 14 residues. V was shortened by 5 bases and J by 6 bases, with 16 bases between the two germline ends. CDR1 SGHTA and CDR2 FQGNSA come from the germline V gene. The DNA for the CDR3 is TGTGCCAGCAGCCCCAGGGGCCGTGAGGATGGCTACACCTTC. The encoded protein is CASSPRGREDGYTF.

The J gene is TRBJ2-6, the V gene TRBV29-1, with 10 bases aligning to TRBD1. V lost 6 bases and J lost 12; bases outside the gene matches: 11. The CDR3 contains 14 residues. Germline CDR1 SQVTM, CDR2 ANQGSEA. CDR3 loop: CSVGRDRGLTVLTF. DNA of the CDR3: TGCAGCGTGGGACGGGACAGGGGACTTACCGTCCTGACTTTC.

The chain joins TRBV4-1 to TRBJ2-6; 7 bases are a match to TRBD1. The CDR3 extends over 18 amino acids. V dropped 1 base and J dropped 2; count of bases not matched to a gene: 8. CDR1 is MGHRA, CDR2 YSYEKL, per germline. In DNA, the CDR3 is TGCGCCAGCAGCCAAGTTTACAAGGGGGCGCCTGGGGCCAACGTCCTGACTTTC. It codes for CASSQVYKGAPGANVLTF.

The chain carries TRBV28 and TRBJ1-2; tentative D call: TRBD1 (6 bases). CDR1 and CDR2 from the germline V gene are MDHEN and SYDVKM. Trimming shortened V by 5 bases and J by 3 bases, and 16 bases separated the two germline ends. The CDR3 is 15 amino acids. The CDR3 DNA sequence: TGTGCCAGCAGTCTGAATCCAGGGGTCGACTATGGCTACACCTTC. The encoded protein is CASSLNPGVDYGYTF.

In DNA, the CDR3 is TGTGCCAGCAGTTTCCTCCCCTCCTACAATGAGCAGTTCTTC. Translating it yields CASSFLPSYNEQFF. The V and J genes are TRBV28 and TRBJ2-1; no definite D call. There are 14 residues in the CDR3. Germline V gene sequence: CDR1 MDHEN, CDR2 SYDVKM. With 3 bases removed from V and 0 bases from J, the gap between germline ends came to 6 bases.

The chain uses TRBV9 and TRBJ2-1, with TRBD2 identical over 10 bases. Germline V gene data show CDR1 as SGDLS and CDR2 as YYNGEE. Trimming removed 4 bases from V and 3 bases from J; junction bases left unmatched: 10. CDR3 length: 17 amino acids. This CDR3 is CASSPSSGSPNYNEQFF. CDR3 sequence (DNA): TGTGCCAGCAGCCCATCTAGCGGGAGTCCCAACTACAATGAGCAGTTCTTC.

This chain joins TRBV20-1 and TRBJ2-7; a weak D match, TRBD2 (6 bases). Germline V gene sequence: CDR1 DFQATT, CDR2 SNEGSKA (reference sequence). The CDR3 totals 11 residues. The CDR3 DNA sequence: TGCAGCGTACGGGGGTCCTACGAGCAGTACTTC. It codes for CSVRGSYEQYF.

This chain connects TRBV19 to TRBJ2-3; TRBD2 aligns across 10 bases. Unmatched junction bases numbered 6, after V lost 0 bases and J lost 3 bases. CDR3 length: 17 residues. Germline-derived CDR1 and CDR2 are LNHDA and SQIVND (reference sequence). The CDR3 sequence is CASSIDQLGLATDTQYF. In DNA form, the CDR3 reads TGTGCCAGTAGTATAGATCAGTTGGGACTAGCGACAGATACGCAGTATTTT.

This clone was counted a single time. This chain uses TRBV9 with TRBJ1-2; 11 nucleotides agree with TRBD1. CDR1 is SGDLS, CDR2 YYNGEE, per germline. This CDR3 has 17 amino acids. V was clipped by 4 bases and J by 4 bases; unmatched bases: 12. DNA for the CDR3: TGTGCCAGCAGCCCCGCCTTGGGACAGGGGGAGCCCTATGGCTACACCTTC. This encodes CASSPALGQGEPYGYTF.

The chain uses TRBV9 and TRBJ2-7; weak D call: TRBD1 (6 bases). Deletions cut 4 bases from V and 5 bases from J, with 16 bases between. The CDR3 sequence is 14 residues long. CDR1 and CDR2 from the germline V gene are SGDLS and YYNGEE. This chain's CDR3 is CASSPRTDVNEQYF. In DNA, the CDR3 is TGTGCCAGCAGCCCCCGGACAGATGTAAACGAGCAGTACTTC. Full variable domain (outside the CDR3, taken from reference TRBV9 and TRBJ2-7): DSGVTQTPKHLITATGQRVTLRCSPRSGDLSVYWYQQSLDQGLQFLIQYYNGEERAKGNILERFSAQQFPDLHSELNLSSLELGDSALYFCASSPRTDVNEQYFGPGTRLTVT.

This clone was observed a handful of times. The rearrangement uses TRBV29-1 and TRBJ2-1; 10 bases agree with TRBD2. In germline, CDR1 is SQVTM, CDR2 ANQGSEA. This CDR3 comprises 13 residues. The CDR3 region is CSAGTSDYNEQFF. The CDR3 DNA is TGCAGTGCTGGGACTAGCGACTACAATGAGCAGTTCTTC.

The V gene is TRBV28, the J gene TRBJ2-7; a possible D gene is TRBD1 (7 bases). CDR1 MDHEN and CDR2 SYDVKM come from the germline V gene. The CDR3 spans 14 residues. V was trimmed by 5 bases and J by 3 bases, leaving 14 bases between them. The chain's CDR3 is CASSVAGQFYEQYF. For the CDR3, the DNA is TGTGCCAGCAGTGTTGCGGGACAGTTCTACGAGCAGTACTTC.

The genes are TRBV6-5 and TRBJ2-3, with 7 bases that match TRBD1. CDR3 length: 14 residues. The V gene's germline CDR1 is MNHEY and CDR2 SVGAGI. Trimming at V came to 7 bases and at J to 2 bases, leaving 6 bases not matched to a gene. The CDR3 DNA is TGTGCCAGCACCCCAGGGGGATTCACAGATACGCAGTATTTT. It specifies CASTPGGFTDTQYF.